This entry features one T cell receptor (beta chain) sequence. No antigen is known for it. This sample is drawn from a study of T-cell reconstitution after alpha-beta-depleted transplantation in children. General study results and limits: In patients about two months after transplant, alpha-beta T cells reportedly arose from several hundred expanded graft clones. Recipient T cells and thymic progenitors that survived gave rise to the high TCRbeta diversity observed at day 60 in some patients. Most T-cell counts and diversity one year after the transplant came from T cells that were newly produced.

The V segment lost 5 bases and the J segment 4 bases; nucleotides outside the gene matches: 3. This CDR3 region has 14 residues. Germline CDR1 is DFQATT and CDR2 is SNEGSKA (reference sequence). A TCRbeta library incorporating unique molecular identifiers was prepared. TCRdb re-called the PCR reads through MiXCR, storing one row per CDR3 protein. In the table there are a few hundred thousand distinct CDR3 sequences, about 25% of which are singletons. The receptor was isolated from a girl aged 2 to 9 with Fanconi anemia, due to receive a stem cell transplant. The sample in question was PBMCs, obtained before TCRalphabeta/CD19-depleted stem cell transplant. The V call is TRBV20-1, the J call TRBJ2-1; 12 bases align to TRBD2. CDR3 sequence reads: CSARTSGMYNEQFF. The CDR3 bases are TGCAGTGCTCGGACTAGCGGGATGTACAATGAGCAGTTCTTC.